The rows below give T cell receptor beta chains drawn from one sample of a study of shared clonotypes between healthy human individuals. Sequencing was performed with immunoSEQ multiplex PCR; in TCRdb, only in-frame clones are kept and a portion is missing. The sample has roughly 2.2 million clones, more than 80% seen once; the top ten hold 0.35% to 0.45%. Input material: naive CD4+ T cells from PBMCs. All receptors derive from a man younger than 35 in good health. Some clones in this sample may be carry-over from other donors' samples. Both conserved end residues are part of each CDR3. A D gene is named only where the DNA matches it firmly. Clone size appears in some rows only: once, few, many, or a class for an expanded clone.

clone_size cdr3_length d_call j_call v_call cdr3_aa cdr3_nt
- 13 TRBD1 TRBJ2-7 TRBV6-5 CASSRQGRAEQYF TGTGCCAGCAGTCGACAGGGGAGAGCCGAGCAGTACTTC
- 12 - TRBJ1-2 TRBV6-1 CASWGGFYGYTF TGTGCCAGCTGGGGGGGTTTCTATGGCTACACCTTC
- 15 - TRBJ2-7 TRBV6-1 CAHSLAGPALYEQYF TGTGCCCACTCCCTTGCGGGACCGGCCCTCTACGAGCAGTACTTC
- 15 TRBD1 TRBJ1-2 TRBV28 CASSSQGTDNYGYTF TGTGCCAGCAGTTCGCAGGGGACAGATAACTATGGCTACACCTTC
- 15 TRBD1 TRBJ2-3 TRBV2 CASNEQGLETDTQYF TGTGCCAGCAATGAACAGGGGCTGGAGACAGATACGCAGTATTTT
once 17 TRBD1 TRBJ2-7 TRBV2 CASSEEGLDRGEYEQYF TGTGCCAGCAGTGAAGAAGGGTTAGACAGGGGGGAGTACGAGCAGTACTTC
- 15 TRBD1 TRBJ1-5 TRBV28 CASSQPGQGSQPQHF TGTGCCAGCAGCCAGCCGGGACAGGGTTCTCAGCCCCAGCATTTT
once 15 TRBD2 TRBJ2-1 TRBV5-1 CASSLEGTIYNEQFF TGCGCCAGCAGCTTGGAGGGGACTATATACAATGAGCAGTTCTTC
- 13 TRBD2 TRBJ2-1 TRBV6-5 CASSYSRSGSCFF TGTGCCAGCAGTTACTCAAGGAGCGGGAGCTGTTTCTTC
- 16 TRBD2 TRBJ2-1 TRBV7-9 CASSLLTSGTLSEQFF TGTGCCAGCAGCTTACTTACTAGCGGAACTTTGAGTGAGCAGTTCTTC